This T cell receptor beta chain emerged from a study of cytomegalovirus exposure and HLA in healthy donors. Findings and caveats of the study: A few V segments could not be told apart, such as TRBV6-2 and TRBV6-3, and were left out.

As to this clone: Its antigen is as yet unknown.

V shed 7 bases and J 4 bases; nucleotides not matched to a gene: 6. The CDR3 contains 15 residues. Germline V gives CDR1 LNHDA, CDR2 SQIVND (reference sequence). Both 60 Vbeta primers and 13 Jbeta primers went into the PCR. Sequenced by immunoSEQ multiplex PCR; TCRdb stores in-frame clones only, minus some. The table shows about 140,000 clones, with 80% occurring only once. Specimen: PBMCs. This chain links TRBV19 with TRBJ1-5, with 11 bases that match TRBD1. This sequence originates from a man aged 45-65 years in good health and CMV-seronegative. CDR3 in DNA: TGTGCCAGTACCGGACAGGGGGCAATTAATCAGCCCCAGCATTTT. This sequence encodes CASTGQGAINQPQHF.